This TCR beta chain stems from a study of CD8+CD57+ T cells in acquired aplastic anemia. Selection for sequencing was limited to patients who had shown CD8+CD57+ cell expansion by flow cytometry. It was genomic DNA that served as the template for profiling TCR beta VDJ and CDR3. TCRdb passed the reads through MiXCR, listing each CDR3 protein once. The data show 160,000 or so distinct CDR3 sequences, 45% to 50% seen once. CDR3 length: 13 residues. CDR1 and CDR2 (germline): WSHSY, SAAADI. With 7 bases clipped from V and 5 bases from J, the junction kept 5 bases outside the gene matches. The TCR was taken from a human donor with aplastic anemia. This chain connects TRBV10-2 to TRBJ2-7; 10 positions match TRBD2. The sequencing sample was made of sorted CD4+, CD8+, or CD8+CD57+ T cells (not recorded which) from PBMCs. CDR3 nucleotides: TGCGCCAGCACTAGCGGGAGCTTTCACGAGCAGTACTTC. Residues: CASTSGSFHEQYF.